Listed here are 30 T cell receptor beta chains from one sample, sequenced in a study of breast tumors, draining lymph nodes, adjacent tissues. TCRdb re-called the multiplex PCR reads with MiXCR, one entry per CDR3 protein. Here the sample spans about 300,000 distinct CDR3 sequences, under 35% being singletons. Samples came from axillary lymph nodes draining the breast cancer. The sample was axillary lymph node tissue. Source of these receptors: a female donor with breast cancer. Some clones in this sample may be carry-over from other donors' samples.

Details on this clonotype: Its ends do not fully match the called genes, so a read error is possible. The chain uses TRBV7-9 and TRBJ1-1; 7 bases align to TRBD1. The germline V gene encodes CDR1 SEHNR and CDR2 FQNEAQ (reference sequence). CDR3 length: 15 residues. CDR3 residues: CASSPLTGRKTAAFF. CDR3 coding DNA: TGTGCCAGCAGCCCTCTGACAGGGCGTAAAACTGCAGCTTTCTTT.

The V gene is TRBV28, the J gene TRBJ2-2; D gene uncertain. Germline V lookup: CDR1 MDHEN, CDR2 SYDVKM. Trimming removed 7 bases at V and 2 bases at J, with 8 bases between. The CDR3 is 13 residues long. The CDR3 DNA follows: TGTGCCAGCATAAGACTTAACACCGGGGAGCTGTTTTTT. Translation: CASIRLNTGELFF. Full variable domain (missing parts from reference TRBV28 and TRBJ2-2): DVKVTQSSRYLVKRTGEKVFLECVQDMDHENMFWYRQDPGLGLRLIYFSYDVKMKEKGDIPEGYSVSREKKERFSLILESASTNQTSMYLCASIRLNTGELFFGEGSRLTVL.

This clonotype came up many times. The CDR3 loop is CASSGGHPNEQFF. The CDR3 DNA sequence: TGCGCCAGCAGCGGGGGACATCCCAATGAGCAGTTCTTC. The V gene is TRBV5-1, the J gene TRBJ2-1; weak D call: TRBD1 (6 bases). The CDR3 totals 13 residues. V lost 4 bases to trimming and J lost 6 bases, with 11 bases between them. In germline, CDR1 is SGHRS, CDR2 YFSETQ.

Comments on this clonotype: The junction shows a germline mismatch at one end, possibly a read error. The chain is built from TRBV19 and TRBJ2-2; a possible D gene is TRBD2 (7 bases). Germline values: CDR1 LNHDA, CDR2 SQIVND (reference sequence). CDR3 length equals 12 residues. The CDR3 protein is CASRENTGGLFF. CDR3 sequence (DNA): TGTGCCAGTAGAGAGAACACCGGGGGGCTGTTTTTC.

Details on this clonotype: One end of the junction varies from germline; a read error may be responsible. The rearrangement uses TRBV27 and TRBJ1-2, with D possibly TRBD1 on 5 matching bases. Germline-derived CDR1 and CDR2 are MNHEY and SMNVEV (reference sequence). The CDR3 loop spans 15 amino acids. The CDR3 is CASSENDRANYGYTF. The CDR3 DNA sequence: TGCGCCAGCAGTGAAAATGACAGAGCTAACTATGGCTACACCTTC.

Many counts were recorded for this clonotype. This chain connects TRBV7-9 to TRBJ2-7; D is undetermined. The ends were cut back, 5 bases at V and 2 bases at J, with 16 bases in the middle. The germline gives CDR1 SEHNR, CDR2 FQNEAQ (reference sequence). CDR3 size: 15 residues. CDR3 nucleotide sequence: TGTGCCAGCAGCCCCCCCCTGTCAGCCGCCTACGAGCAGTACTTC. Translation: CASSPPLSAAYEQYF.

This clonotype occurred many times. This sequence joins TRBV19 and TRBJ1-2, with 7 bases that match TRBD1. Losses at the gene ends were 1 base for V and 8 bases for J; bases not matched to a gene: 13. This CDR3 comprises 16 residues. Germline assignment: CDR1 LNHDA and CDR2 SQIVND (reference sequence). In DNA, the CDR3 is TGTGCCAGTAGTATAGCTGAGACAGGGCTATCTCGGGGCTACACCTTC. Its protein product is CASSIAETGLSRGYTF.

This clonotype was recorded at least ten times. The chain carries TRBV7-2 and TRBJ2-1; a weak D match, TRBD1 (5 bases). CDR1 is SGHTA and CDR2 is FQGNSA in the germline V gene. The V gene lost 1 base and the J gene lost 7 bases, with 11 bases spanning the gap. This CDR3 is 14 amino acids long. DNA of the CDR3: TGTGCCAGCAGCTTAGGGGGCCCCCAGAATGAGCAGTTCTTC. Its protein is CASSLGGPQNEQFF.

As to this clonotype: A much larger clone lies one base from this, so it may be a read error. The chain recombines TRBV11-2 with TRBJ2-2; D gene unclear. This CDR3 comprises 13 residues. Germline values: CDR1 SGHAT, CDR2 FQNNGV. CDR3 nucleotides: TGTGCCGGCAGCACCAGAGGCACCGGGGAGCTGTTTTTT. Its protein product is CAGSTRGTGELFF.

This clonotype was counted many times. Compared with germline, one end of the junction differs, possibly owing to a read error. V gene TRBV7-7 combines with J gene TRBJ2-2; the match to TRBD2 covers 10 bases. Germline V lookup: CDR1 SSHAT, CDR2 FNYEAQ (reference sequence). The CDR3 totals 16 residues. CDR3: CASSPGLAANTGELFF. The CDR3 region has the DNA TGTGCTAGCAGCCCCGGACTAGCGGCTAACACCGGGGAGCTGTTTTTT.

As to this clonotype: A much bigger clone sits one base away, suggesting this may be a read error. This rearrangement joins TRBV10-1 to TRBJ2-2, with 8 bases identical to TRBD2. The CDR3 contains 13 residues. Germline V lookup: CDR1 WNHNN, CDR2 SYGVQD (reference sequence). CDR3 bases: TGCGCCAGCAGTGGGGGGAGTAGCGGGGAGCTGTCTTTT. Translated, it gives CASSGGSSGELSF.

V is TRBV19 and J is TRBJ1-4; D possibly corresponds to TRBD1 (5 bases). The V and J ends lost 0 bases and 8 bases respectively, with 10 bases between them. The CDR3 is 14 residues long. Germline V lookup: CDR1 LNHDA, CDR2 SQIVND (reference sequence). In DNA, the CDR3 is TGTGCCAGTAGTATAGATGGGGCTGTAGAAAAACTGTTTTTT. Amino acid sequence: CASSIDGAVEKLFF. The whole variable domain, filled in from reference TRBV19 and TRBJ1-4, reads DGGITQSPKYLFRKEGQNVTLSCEQNLNHDAMYWYRQDPGQGLRLIYYSQIVNDFQKGDIAEGYSVSREKKESFPLTVTSAQKNPTAFYLCASSIDGAVEKLFFGSGTQLSVL.

This clonotype was counted many times. The chain links TRBV15 to TRBJ2-2; 7 nucleotides agree with TRBD2. The CDR3 length is 16 residues. Per germline, CDR1 LNHNV and CDR2 YYDKDF (reference sequence). V was clipped by 3 bases and J by 5 bases; unmatched bases: 9. The CDR3 reads CATSRALAPTTGELFF. In DNA form, the CDR3 reads TGTGCCACCAGCAGGGCACTAGCGCCAACAACCGGGGAGCTGTTTTTT.

The table lists this clonotype with many counts. The chain couples TRBV2 to TRBJ2-4, with D perhaps TRBD1 or TRBD2 (5 bases each). V lost 6 bases and J lost 3, with 9 bases in between. From germline, CDR1 is SNHLY and CDR2 FYNNEI. The CDR3 runs to 13 residues. The CDR3 protein is CASSWDRKNIQYF. The DNA of the CDR3 is TGTGCCAGCAGCTGGGACCGCAAAAACATTCAGTACTTC.

To note about this clonotype: A clone one base away is much larger, so this may be a read error. The chain recombines TRBV5-1 with TRBJ2-3; the D is unclear. The CDR3 consists of 14 residues. The germline gives CDR1 SGHRS, CDR2 YFSETQ. Here the CDR3 reads CGSSLKGLADTQYF. The CDR3 DNA reads as TGCGGCAGCAGCTTGAAAGGGTTAGCAGATACGCAGTATTTT.

This clonotype was counted at least ten times. The chain carries TRBV2 and TRBJ1-2, with a weak D call TRBD1 (5 bases). The ends were cut back, 2 bases at V and 5 bases at J, with 12 bases in the middle. In germline, CDR1 is SNHLY, CDR2 FYNNEI. This CDR3 has 14 residues. The CDR3 DNA sequence: TGTGCCAGCAGTGAAAAGGGGAGCTTTTATGGCTACACCTTC. Protein product: CASSEKGSFYGYTF.

This clonotype was recorded a few times. A much larger clone lies a single base off, so this may be a read error. The gene calls are TRBV6-6 and TRBJ2-5; 8 nucleotides agree with TRBD1. Germline-derived CDR1 and CDR2 are MNHNY and SVGAGI (reference sequence). V lost 5 bases and J lost 5; bases outside the gene matches: 7. The CDR3 length is 14 residues. The CDR3 region is CASSHNRGWETQYF. For the CDR3, the DNA is TGTGCCAGCAGTCACAACAGGGGGTGGGAGACCCAGTACTTC.

This clonotype was counted ten times or more. The chain employs TRBV5-6 and TRBJ1-2; D perhaps matches TRBD1 (6 bases). V was shortened by 3 bases and J by 2 bases, with 8 bases between the two germline ends. The germline gives CDR1 SGHDT, CDR2 YYEEEE. The CDR3 has 13 amino acids. CDR3 protein: CASSSDSNYGYTF. The CDR3, as DNA: TGTGCCAGCAGCTCGGACAGCAACTATGGCTACACCTTC. Looking up the rest from reference TRBV5-6 and TRBJ1-2 gives the full variable domain: DAGVTQSPTHLIKTRGQQVTLRCSPKSGHDTVSWYQQALGQGPQFIFQYYEEEERQRGNFPDRFSGHQFPNYSSELNVNALLLGDSALYLCASSSDSNYGYTFGSGTRLTVV.

The gene calls are TRBV6-1 and TRBJ2-6; D might be TRBD2 (5 bases). CDR1 is MNHNS, CDR2 SASEGT, per germline. Between the trimmed V and J ends, which lost 7 bases and 0 bases, there was a span of 22 bases. The CDR3 totals 19 residues. CDR3 DNA sequence: TGTGCCAGCACCCCTCCGAGGGCTCCCAAAAGCTCTGGGGCCAACGTCCTGACTTTC. This codes for CASTPPRAPKSSGANVLTF.

The table lists this clonotype with many counts. The chain links TRBV6-1 to TRBJ1-2; D uncertain. V lost 2 bases and J 4 bases, leaving 11 bases between the germline ends. Germline V gene sequence: CDR1 MNHNS, CDR2 SASEGT. The CDR3 is 14 residues long. CDR3 coding DNA: TGTGCCAGCAGTGAATCGCCCAGTGCCTATGGCTACACCTTC. Residues: CASSESPSAYGYTF.

This clonotype was seen many times. The V and J genes are TRBV10-3 and TRBJ2-2; D uncertain. V shed 3 bases and J shed 7 bases, with 18 bases lying between them. CDR3 length: 16 residues. The germline CDR1 and CDR2 sequences are ENHRY and SYGVKD. CDR3 coding DNA: TGTGCCATCAGTGATTATTCGACGCCGTGGGGCGGGGAGCTGTTTTTT. It yields the protein CAISDYSTPWGGELFF.

This clonotype has ten or more counts. The chain links TRBV20-1 to TRBJ2-1; D possibly uses TRBD1 or TRBD2 (5 bases each). The ends were cut back, 1 base at V and 5 bases at J, with 15 bases in the middle. Germline V gene sequence: CDR1 DFQATT, CDR2 SNEGSKA (reference sequence). The CDR3 has 15 amino acids. Here the CDR3 DNA reads TGCAGTGCTAGAGCTACCCTTGTGGGACACAATGAGCAGTTCTTC. This codes for CSARATLVGHNEQFF.

This clonotype was counted at least ten times. J is TRBJ2-5 and V is TRBV20-1; perhaps TRBD2 as D (5 bases). The CDR3 length is 15 residues. CDR1 and CDR2 from the germline V gene are DFQATT and SNEGSKA (reference sequence). The ends were cut back, 1 base at V and 7 bases at J, with 19 bases in the middle. In nucleotides, the CDR3 is TGCAGTGCTAGAGGGCCGGGCGAGGGTATCGGGACCCAGTACTTC. It yields the protein CSARGPGEGIGTQYF.

This clonotype was seen at least ten times. V gene TRBV11-3 combines with J gene TRBJ2-2, with a weak D call TRBD2 (6 bases). Germline V lookup: CDR1 SGHNT, CDR2 YENEEA. The V end was cut by 6 bases, the J end by 0 bases, with 11 bases between. CDR3 size: 15 residues. The CDR3 coding sequence is TGTGCCAGCAGGTCCAGACTAGCGAACACCGGGGAGCTGTTTTTT. This encodes CASRSRLANTGELFF. Based on the CDR3 plus reference TRBV11-3 and TRBJ2-2, the full variable domain is EAGVVQSPRYKIIEKKQPVAFWCNPISGHNTLYWYLQNLGQGPELLIRYENEEAVDDSQLPKDRFSAERLKGVDSTLKIQPAELGDSAVYLCASRSRLANTGELFFGEGSRLTVL.

This clonotype was seen repeatedly, ten times or more. This sequence joins TRBV6-5 and TRBJ2-7; 9 bases map to TRBD1. V gave up 5 bases and J gave up 6 bases; unmatched junction bases: 2. There are 12 residues in the CDR3. Germline CDR1 is MNHEY and CDR2 is SVGAGI. The CDR3 loop is CASSVQGAEQYF. In nucleotides, the CDR3 is TGTGCCAGCAGTGTACAGGGGGCCGAGCAGTACTTC.

There are many counts of this clonotype. The rearrangement uses TRBV9 and TRBJ2-3, with 9 positions matching TRBD2. Germline CDR1 SGDLS, CDR2 YYNGEE. Trimming removed 3 bases from V and 5 bases from J; junction bases left unmatched: 7. The CDR3 sequence is 15 residues long. The DNA of the CDR3 is TGTGCCAGCAGCGAATTAGCGGGAGTGGTAGATACGCAGTATTTT. The encoded protein is CASSELAGVVDTQYF.

This clonotype came up many times. J is TRBJ1-6 and V is TRBV2; D possibly corresponds to TRBD1 (5 bases). V lost 8 bases and J lost 7, with 9 bases in between. Per the germline V gene, CDR1 is SNHLY and CDR2 is FYNNEI. CDR3 length: 12 amino acids. CDR3 region: CASQGENSPLHF. CDR3 nucleotides: TGTGCCAGCCAGGGAGAGAATTCACCCCTCCACTTT.

This rearrangement joins TRBV24-1 to TRBJ1-1, with 8 bases identical to TRBD1. The CDR3 length is 14 residues. Germline V gene sequence: CDR1 KGHDR, CDR2 SFDVKD. V shed 3 bases and J 4 bases; nucleotides not matched to a gene: 3. The CDR3 DNA sequence: TGTGCCACCAGTGATCCGGGACAGGCCACTGAAGCTTTCTTT. Protein: CATSDPGQATEAFF.

The chain employs TRBV2 and TRBJ1-1; D perhaps matches TRBD1 (6 bases). The CDR3 is 13 amino acids. Trimming took off 6 bases at V and 7 bases at J, with 15 bases between the two ends. Germline values: CDR1 SNHLY, CDR2 FYNNEI. CDR3 loop: CASRLDRTFEAFF. CDR3 in DNA: TGTGCCAGCAGATTAGACAGGACCTTTGAAGCTTTCTTT.

This clonotype showed up many times. The chain couples TRBV2 to TRBJ2-1; the match to TRBD2 covers 10 bases. Germline lookup yields CDR1 SNHLY and CDR2 FYNNEI. The junction had 3 bases not matched to a gene; V was cut back by 5 bases and J by 5 bases. The CDR3 sequence is 14 residues long. CDR3 amino acids: CASSSSGGHNEQFF. The CDR3 nucleotides are TGTGCCAGCAGTTCTAGCGGGGGTCACAATGAGCAGTTCTTC.